This T cell receptor beta chain was recorded in a study of cytomegalovirus exposure and HLA in healthy donors. CDR1 is LGHNA, CDR2 YNFKEQ, per germline. V was clipped by 0 bases and J by 3 bases, with 5 bases between them. The CDR3 has 13 amino acids. PCR primers comprised 60 Vbeta and 13 Jbeta primers. Sequenced by immunoSEQ multiplex PCR; TCRdb stores in-frame clones only, minus some. The data hold about 150,000 clones, with nearly 10% observed a single time. The sample was PBMCs. The receptor's source is a man in his fifties in good health and CMV-seronegative. The chain couples TRBV4-2 to TRBJ1-2; TRBD1 might be the D (5 bases). CDR3 loop: CASSQEGDYGYTF. The DNA of the CDR3 is TGTGCCAGCAGCCAAGAAGGGGACTATGGCTACACCTTC.